The 3 T cell receptor beta chains reported below all come from one sample, sequenced in a study of blood T cell repertoires in COVID-19. Libraries were prepared by immunoSEQ multiplex PCR; TCRdb keeps only in-frame clonotypes and omits some of them. The sample contains 130,000 to 150,000 clones, 60% to 85% of which appear only once. The sample taken for sequencing was peripheral blood. The receptor source for this set is a man aged 45-65 years with active or convalescent COVID-19.

This chain links TRBV7-3 with TRBJ1-6; TRBD1 matches at 10 bases. The germline V gene has CDR1 SGHTA and CDR2 FQGTGA. The CDR3 length is 14 residues. Unmatched junction bases numbered 5, after V lost 5 bases and J lost 10 bases. DNA for the CDR3: TGTGCCAGCAGCCCCGGGACAGGGGTATCACCCCTCCACTTT. It yields the protein CASSPGTGVSPLHF.

This clone was detected only once. The genes are TRBV28 and TRBJ1-3; 8 bases align to TRBD1. Germline CDR1 reads MDHEN; CDR2 reads SYDVKM. V dropped 4 bases and J dropped 4; count of bases not matched to a gene: 6. The CDR3 is 15 amino acids. The CDR3 protein is CASSWTGREGNTIYF. CDR3 in DNA: TGTGCCAGCAGTTGGACAGGGAGGGAAGGAAACACCATATATTTT.

The chain recombines TRBV28 with TRBJ1-1, with unresolved D. The germline V gene encodes CDR1 MDHEN and CDR2 SYDVKM. The CDR3 is 12 residues long. Trimming left V 5 bases short and J 7 bases short, with 11 bases between. This CDR3 reads CASSGRLFEAFF. The CDR3 DNA sequence: TGTGCCAGCAGTGGCAGACTATTTGAAGCTTTCTTT.